Below are 16 T cell receptor beta chains sequenced from a single sample in a study of blood T cell repertoires in COVID-19. The protocol was immunoSEQ multiplex PCR, while the TCRdb copy is restricted to in-frame clones and leaves out a portion. Among about 180,000 clones listed, 65% to 90% were seen once. Sequencing input: peripheral blood. The receptors originated from a man in his fifties with active or convalescent COVID-19.

The J gene is TRBJ2-3, the V gene TRBV5-1; TRBD1 is a possible D gene (6 bases). Germline CDR1 and CDR2: SGHRS and YFSETQ. Trimming took off 4 bases at V and 6 bases at J, with 9 bases between the two ends. CDR3 length: 12 amino acids. DNA for the CDR3: TGCGCCAGCAGCGGTAGGGGGGATACGCAGTATTTT. This translates into CASSGRGDTQYF.

The rearrangement uses TRBV14 and TRBJ2-5; TRBD1 matches at 7 bases. Trimming at V came to 0 bases and at J to 4 bases, leaving 5 bases not matched to a gene. The V gene's germline CDR1 is SGHDN and CDR2 FVKESK. The CDR3 length is 15 residues. The CDR3 region has the DNA TGTGCCAGCAGCCAAGATTTGGCAGGGGGAGAGACCCAGTACTTC. Protein sequence: CASSQDLAGGETQYF. The full variable domain, in which reference TRBV14 and TRBJ2-5 provide the parts outside the CDR3, is EAGVTQFPSHSVIEKGQTVTLRCDPISGHDNLYWYRRVMGKEIKFLLHFVKESKQDESGMPNNRFLAERTGGTYSTLKVQPAELEDSGVYFCASSQDLAGGETQYFGPGTRLLVL.

The chain recombines TRBV18 with TRBJ1-2; D call uncertain. The V gene's germline CDR1 is KGHSH and CDR2 LQKENI. The CDR3 extends over 16 amino acids. V was clipped by 3 bases and J by 5 bases, with 19 bases between them. The CDR3 loop is CASSPSAGPGSYGYTF. The CDR3 region has the DNA TGTGCCAGCTCACCGAGCGCGGGCCCGGGATCTTATGGCTACACCTTC.

The chain employs TRBV25-1 and TRBJ2-3; 11 bases map to TRBD2. The CDR3 sequence is 16 residues long. V was clipped by 4 bases and J by 5 bases; unmatched bases: 8. The germline V gene encodes CDR1 MGHDK and CDR2 SYGVNS. CDR3 region: CASSASGTSGRDTQYF. The CDR3 coding sequence is TGTGCCAGCAGTGCTTCCGGGACTAGCGGCAGAGATACGCAGTATTTT. Combining the CDR3 with reference TRBV25-1 and TRBJ2-3 gives the whole variable domain EADIYQTPRYLVIGTGKKITLECSQTMGHDKMYWYQQDPGMELHLIHYSYGVNSTEKGDLSSESTVSRIRTEHFPLTLESARPSHTSQYLCASSASGTSGRDTQYFGPGTRLTVL.

This clone was observed a few times. The chain combines TRBV7-3 with TRBJ2-1; 9 bases fit TRBD1. The germline V gene encodes CDR1 SGHTA and CDR2 FQGTGA. V gave up 2 bases and J gave up 6 bases; unmatched junction bases: 5. The CDR3 runs 15 residues. The CDR3 region is CASSLQQGAPNEQFF. The DNA of the CDR3 is TGTGCCAGCAGCTTACAACAGGGGGCGCCCAATGAGCAGTTCTTC. The whole variable domain, filled in from reference TRBV7-3 and TRBJ2-1, reads GAGVSQTPSNKVTEKGKYVELRCDPISGHTALYWYRQSLGQGPEFLIYFQGTGAADDSGLPNDRFFAVRPEGSVSTLKIQRTERGDSAVYLCASSLQQGAPNEQFFGPGTRLTVL.

The chain joins TRBV6-2 or TRBV6-3 to TRBJ2-3, with 7 bases matching TRBD1. CDR3 length: 16 residues. Trimming took 3 bases from V and 2 from J; bases not matched to a gene: 8. Germline V gene data show CDR1 as MNHEY and CDR2 as SVGEGT. This CDR3 reads CASSYRGRNPTDTQYF. In nucleotides, the CDR3 is TGTGCCAGCAGTTATAGGGGGCGCAACCCCACAGATACGCAGTATTTT.

The chain is built from TRBV3-1 (or the pseudogene TRBV3-2) and TRBJ2-1; 12 nucleotides line up with TRBD2. The CDR3 has 18 amino acids. The J segment lost 4 bases and the V segment lost 4 bases, leaving 11 bases of the junction unmatched. CDR1 and CDR2 (germline): LGHDT, YNNKEL (reference sequence). The CDR3 region is CASSPSGGLAGGYNEQFF. CDR3 sequence (DNA): TGTGCCAGCAGCCCGTCTGGGGGTCTAGCGGGAGGGTACAATGAGCAGTTCTTC.

The CDR3 DNA is TGTGCCAGTAGTTCCCGACAGAACTATGGCTACACCTTC. Translation gives CASSSRQNYGYTF. This sequence joins TRBV19 and TRBJ1-2, with a tentative D call TRBD1 (5 bases). The CDR3 is 13 amino acids. V was clipped by 5 bases and J by 2 bases, with 9 bases between them. Germline assignment: CDR1 LNHDA and CDR2 SQIVND (reference sequence).

The chain has TRBV3-1 (or the pseudogene TRBV3-2) and TRBJ1-5, with 7 bases fitting TRBD1. Germline V gene sequence: CDR1 LGHDT, CDR2 YNNKEL (reference sequence). The ends lost 1 base at V and 7 bases at J; junction bases unmatched: 1. This CDR3 region has 13 residues. CDR3 coding DNA: TGTGCCAGCAGCCAAGGACAGGGACAGCCCCAGCATTTT. Translating gives CASSQGQGQPQHF.

The chain carries TRBV9 and TRBJ1-1; D possibly corresponds to TRBD1 (5 bases). Looked up from germline, CDR1 is SGDLS and CDR2 is YYNGEE. The CDR3 loop spans 15 amino acids. Trimming stripped 4 bases from V and 4 bases from J, with 17 bases between. The CDR3 nucleotides are TGTGCCAGCAGCACTGAGACGGGGAGGGGCACTGAAGCTTTCTTT. Protein: CASSTETGRGTEAFF.

The V gene is TRBV5-1, the J gene TRBJ2-7; TRBD2 might be the D (5 bases). CDR3 length: 15 amino acids. The germline V gene has CDR1 SGHRS and CDR2 YFSETQ. Trimming took off 0 bases at V and 7 bases at J, with 17 bases between the two ends. For the CDR3, the DNA is TGCGCCAGCAGCTTGGACAACTCGAGGGTTTGGGAGCAGTACTTC. Amino acids: CASSLDNSRVWEQYF.

In DNA form, the CDR3 reads TGTGCCAGCAGTGACCGTACTAGCGGGGACCAAGAGACCCAGTACTTC. This encodes CASSDRTSGDQETQYF. The chain uses TRBV6-4 and TRBJ2-5, with TRBD2 identical over 10 bases. CDR3 length: 16 amino acids. V lost 2 bases and J lost 0; bases outside the gene matches: 3. CDR1 is MRHNA and CDR2 is SNTAGT in the germline V gene.

The chain joins TRBV15 to TRBJ2-7, with 8 bases aligning to TRBD1. The CDR3 is made up of 16 amino acids. The germline V gene has CDR1 LNHNV and CDR2 YYDKDF (reference sequence). V was clipped by 5 bases and J by 3 bases; unmatched bases: 12. Here the CDR3 reads CATSGDRPDSGYEQYF. The CDR3 bases are TGTGCCACCAGCGGGGACAGGCCCGACTCAGGCTACGAGCAGTACTTC.

This clone was seen more than once but under ten times. The chain carries TRBV28 and TRBJ1-2; D might be TRBD1 (5 bases). V gave up 3 bases and J gave up 8 bases, with 16 bases separating them. Germline assignment: CDR1 MDHEN and CDR2 SYDVKM. The CDR3 is made up of 14 amino acids. The CDR3 spells CASSFPDSPDGYTF. The DNA of the CDR3 is TGTGCCAGCAGTTTCCCCGACAGCCCTGACGGCTACACCTTC.

The chain joins TRBV4-1 to TRBJ2-4; unclear D gene. The ends were cut back, 1 base at V and 7 bases at J, with 11 bases in the middle. The CDR3 contains 14 residues. CDR1 and CDR2 (germline): MGHRA, YSYEKL. The DNA of the CDR3 is TGCGCCAGCAGCCAAGGAGGTTCTATCAACATTCAGTACTTC. Its translation: CASSQGGSINIQYF.

The V call is TRBV18, the J call TRBJ1-1; the match to TRBD1 covers 7 bases. CDR3 length equals 15 residues. The germline V gene encodes CDR1 KGHSH and CDR2 LQKENI. Unmatched junction bases numbered 5, after V lost 3 bases and J lost 1 base. The DNA of the CDR3 is TGTGCCAGCTCACCGACAGGGACCCAGAACACTGAAGCTTTCTTT. Its translation: CASSPTGTQNTEAFF.